The next 8 T cell receptor beta chains were all read from a single sample in a study of blood T cell repertoires in COVID-19 (dated by TCRdb to 2020 to 2021). Receptor amplification or capture employed the immunoSEQ multiplex PCR assay. Here the immuneACCESS table is served through TCRdb, limited to in-frame sequences with V and J called. Missing clones are a known gap in these copies; in checked studies unresolved V genes cover under half, and the rest lacks a known reason. A total of approximately 210,000 clones appear in this sample, about 92% of them only once. The ten biggest clones cover more than 0.95% of the sample. Sequences were obtained from peripheral blood. These receptors all stem from a young man with acute or convalescent COVID-19.

The V call is TRBV6-6, the J call TRBJ2-7, with 14 bases matching TRBD2. The germline V gene has CDR1 MNHNY and CDR2 SVGAGI (reference sequence). Trimming took 6 bases from V and 4 from J; bases not matched to a gene: 2. The CDR3 consists of 14 residues. The CDR3 bases are TGTGCCAGCAGGACTAGCGGGGGGGGTTACGAGCAGTACTTC. Amino acid sequence: CASRTSGGGYEQYF.

The chain uses TRBV24-1 and TRBJ2-7; D uncertain. The V gene lost 10 bases and the J gene lost 3 bases, with 12 bases spanning the gap. The CDR3 is 12 residues long. The germline CDR1 and CDR2 sequences are KGHDR and SFDVKD. This CDR3 reads CATESPRYEQYF. CDR3 in DNA: TGTGCCACTGAGTCCCCGCGCTACGAGCAGTACTTC.

The chain has TRBV12-3 or TRBV12-4 and TRBJ1-2; D is unclear. V was pared by 3 bases and J by 3 bases, with 8 bases between. The CDR3 runs to 13 residues. The chain's CDR3 is CASSLQVYYGYTF. The CDR3 coding sequence is TGTGCCAGCAGTTTGCAGGTTTACTATGGCTACACCTTC.

DNA for the CDR3: TGTGCCAGCAGCCGCCTCCTAGAGAGAGAAGAGCAGTACTTC. It translates to CASSRLLEREEQYF. The chain has TRBV14 and TRBJ2-7; D is unclear. Germline lookup yields CDR1 SGHDN and CDR2 FVKESK. The CDR3 spans 14 residues. Trimming took 4 bases from V and 7 from J, leaving 17 bases between them.

The gene calls are TRBV9 and TRBJ1-3; no clear D gene. CDR3 length: 12 amino acids. V was pared by 4 bases and J by 6 bases, with 8 bases between. Germline CDR1 is SGDLS and CDR2 is YYNGEE. The CDR3: CASSTYENTIYF. In DNA form, the CDR3 reads TGTGCCAGCAGCACTTACGAAAACACCATATATTTT.

V usage is TRBV19 and J usage is TRBJ1-3; TRBD1 matches 8 bases. Germline V gene lookup returns CDR1 LNHDA and CDR2 SQIVND (reference sequence). CDR3 length: 15 residues. Unmatched junction bases numbered 9, after V lost 5 bases and J lost 6 bases. Here the CDR3 reads CASSGSRDRINTIYF. The CDR3 DNA follows: TGTGCCAGTAGTGGAAGCCGGGACAGGATAAACACCATATATTTT.

The chain recombines TRBV7-8 with TRBJ1-1; 7 bases agree with TRBD1. The V and J ends lost 5 bases and 1 base, in that order; junction bases with no gene match: 10. There are 16 residues in the CDR3. Germline V gene sequence: CDR1 SGHVS, CDR2 FQNEAQ. The CDR3 sequence is CASSRPTGVENTEAFF. CDR3 nucleotides: TGTGCCAGCAGCCGTCCAACAGGGGTTGAGAACACTGAAGCTTTCTTT.

This sequence joins TRBV5-4 and TRBJ1-1; D remains ambiguous. The germline V gene has CDR1 SGHNT and CDR2 YYREEE (reference sequence). V shed 2 bases and J shed 1 base, with 12 bases lying between them. CDR3 length: 15 amino acids. The CDR3 coding sequence is TGTGCCAGCAGCTTCAGTCGGGGAAGGAACACTGAAGCTTTCTTT. Translating gives CASSFSRGRNTEAFF.